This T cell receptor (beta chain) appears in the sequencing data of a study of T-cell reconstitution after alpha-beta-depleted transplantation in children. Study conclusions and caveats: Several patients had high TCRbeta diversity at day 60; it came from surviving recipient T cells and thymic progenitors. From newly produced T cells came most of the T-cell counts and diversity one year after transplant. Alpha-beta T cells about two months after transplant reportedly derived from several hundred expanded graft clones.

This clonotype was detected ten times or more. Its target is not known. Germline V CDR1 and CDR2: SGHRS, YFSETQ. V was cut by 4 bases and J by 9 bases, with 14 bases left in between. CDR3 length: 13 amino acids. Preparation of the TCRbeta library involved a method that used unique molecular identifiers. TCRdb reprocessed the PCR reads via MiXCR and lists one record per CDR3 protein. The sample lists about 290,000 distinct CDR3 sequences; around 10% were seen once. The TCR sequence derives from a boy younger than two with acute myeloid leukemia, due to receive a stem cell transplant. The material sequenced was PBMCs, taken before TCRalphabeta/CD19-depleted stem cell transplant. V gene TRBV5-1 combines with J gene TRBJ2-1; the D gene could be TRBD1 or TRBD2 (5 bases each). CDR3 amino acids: CASSPTGGREQFF. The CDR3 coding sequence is TGCGCCAGCAGCCCCACAGGAGGCCGTGAGCAGTTCTTC.